The 5 T cell receptor beta chains listed next were all sequenced from one sample in a study of T cell responses to AZD1222 COVID-19 vaccine. Some clones are missing from TCRdb's copy, which holds only in-frame ones; the method was immunoSEQ multiplex PCR. This table has 150,000 to 200,000 clones, around 92% appearing once. Material: peripheral blood, obtained on day 0 of AZD1222 vaccination. Receptors originate from an adult in good health.

The chain links TRBV5-1 to TRBJ1-4; the D is unclear. CDR3 length equals 15 residues. The germline V and J ends were trimmed by 2 bases and 0 bases, with 8 bases remaining between them. Germline V gene sequence: CDR1 SGHRS, CDR2 YFSETQ. The CDR3: CASSFTAATNEKLFF. The CDR3 nucleotides read TGCGCCAGCAGCTTCACAGCAGCAACTAATGAAAAACTGTTTTTT.

The chain couples TRBV6-6 to TRBJ1-2; 12 bases are a match to TRBD1. J lost 7 bases, V lost 11 bases, and 8 bases had no gene match. Germline CDR1 MNHNY, CDR2 SVGAGI (reference sequence). CDR3 length: 13 residues. CDR3 residues: CASWGTGGSGYTF. The CDR3 DNA sequence: TGTGCCTCCTGGGGGACAGGGGGCTCTGGCTACACCTTC.

The J gene is TRBJ2-7, the V gene TRBV5-4, with a possible D match to TRBD1 (6 bases). V lost 1 base to trimming and J lost 0 bases, with 11 bases between them. CDR1 and CDR2 from the germline V gene are SGHNT and YYREEE (reference sequence). This CDR3 has 15 residues. In DNA form, the CDR3 reads TGTGCCAGCAGCTTGCGGGACATCTCCTCCTACGAGCAGTACTTC. Protein: CASSLRDISSYEQYF. The whole variable domain, filled in from reference TRBV5-4 and TRBJ2-7, reads ETGVTQSPTHLIKTRGQQVTLRCSSQSGHNTVSWYQQALGQGPQFIFQYYREEENGRGNFPPRFSGLQFPNYSSELNVNALELDDSALYLCASSLRDISSYEQYFGPGTRLTVT.

This chain links TRBV11-3 with TRBJ1-1; D is uncertain. CDR3 length equals 14 residues. Germline assignment: CDR1 SGHNT and CDR2 YENEEA. The germline V and J ends were trimmed by 1 base and 4 bases, with 10 bases remaining between them. Written as DNA, the CDR3 is TGTGCCAGCAGCTTAGCGGGAGGTAGCACTGAAGCTTTCTTT. This encodes CASSLAGGSTEAFF.

CDR3 bases: TGTGCCAGCAGTATCCAGGGATATAATTCACCCCTCCACTTT. Amino acids: CASSIQGYNSPLHF. The gene calls are TRBV28 and TRBJ1-6, with a possible D match to TRBD1 (5 bases). Germline-derived CDR1 and CDR2 are MDHEN and SYDVKM. Trimming cost V 5 bases and J 4 bases, with 9 bases left between them. The CDR3 is 14 residues long.